A single sample gave rise to the 28 T cell receptor beta chains below, sequenced in a study of cytomegalovirus exposure and HLA in healthy donors (dated by TCRdb to 2016 to 2017). Libraries were prepared through the immunoSEQ multiplex PCR assay. For the multiplex PCR, a mixture combining 60 forward primers for TCR Vbeta segments and 13 reverse primers for TCR Jbeta segments was used. The table was pulled from immuneACCESS by TCRdb, which kept in-frame rearrangements only. Such tables lose some clones; where checked, under half of the loss comes from unresolved V genes, and the rest has no known cause. The sample records about 120,000 clones, over 60% of which are singletons. The ten largest clonotypes hold less than 3% of the sample. The specimen sequenced was PBMCs. All receptors come from a female donor in good health and CMV-seronegative.

The chain employs TRBV5-1 and TRBJ2-5; 11 bases align to TRBD2. With V trimmed by 0 bases and J by 7 bases, 8 bases remained unmatched. Germline V gives CDR1 SGHRS, CDR2 YFSETQ. This CDR3 region has 16 residues. CDR3 nucleotides: TGCGCCAGCAGCTTGGAACTAGCGGGGGTCCTGGGGACCCAGTACTTC. Its translation: CASSLELAGVLGTQYF.

The V and J genes are TRBV4-3 and TRBJ1-1, with D hard to call. CDR1 is LGHNA and CDR2 is YSLEER in the germline V gene. The CDR3 contains 14 residues. V lost 3 bases to trimming and J lost 6 bases, with 14 bases between them. The CDR3 loop reads CASSHLGVVAEAFF. The CDR3 nucleotides read TGCGCCAGCAGCCACCTCGGGGTGGTGGCTGAAGCTTTCTTT.

This clone was seen just once. CDR3 DNA sequence: TGTGCCAGCAGCGCAGATGGGACTAGCGGGGGCGAGCAGTACTTC. Translation gives CASSADGTSGGEQYF. The chain links TRBV9 to TRBJ2-7, with 14 bases identical to TRBD2. The CDR3 loop spans 15 amino acids. Trimming took 3 bases from V and 6 from J; bases not matched to a gene: 5. Germline V CDR1 and CDR2: SGDLS, YYNGEE.

This clone was observed once. V gene TRBV7-2 combines with J gene TRBJ1-2; 9 nucleotides agree with TRBD1. Germline CDR1 SGHTA, CDR2 FQGNSA. CDR3 size: 14 residues. V lost 4 bases and J lost 9; bases outside the gene matches: 9. Written as DNA, the CDR3 is TGTGCCAGCAGCTCATCACAGGGGGCGCGGTGCTACACCTTC. Amino acids: CASSSSQGARCYTF.

J is TRBJ2-1 and V is TRBV27; D possibly corresponds to TRBD1 (6 bases). The CDR3 length is 13 residues. Between the trimmed V and J ends, which lost 8 bases and 4 bases, there was a span of 12 bases. In germline, CDR1 is MNHEY, CDR2 SMNVEV (reference sequence). CDR3 DNA sequence: TGTGCCAGCCAAATTGACAGGTACAATGAGCAGTTCTTC. It translates to CASQIDRYNEQFF.

The chain recombines TRBV15 with TRBJ1-3; D is perhaps TRBD1 (5 bases). CDR1 and CDR2 (germline): LNHNV, YYDKDF (reference sequence). Trimming took 0 bases from V and 6 from J, leaving 9 bases between them. The CDR3 contains 14 residues. CDR3 sequence reads: CATSRERGLNTIYF. CDR3 nucleotides: TGTGCCACCAGCAGAGAAAGGGGCTTAAACACCATATATTTT.

The rearrangement joins TRBV10-3 to TRBJ2-7; D is possibly TRBD2 (6 bases). The CDR3 has 13 residues. V lost 3 bases to trimming and J lost 6 bases, with 12 bases between them. Germline CDR1 and CDR2: ENHRY and SYGVKD. The CDR3 region is CAISDGGFGEQYF. The CDR3 DNA reads TGTGCCATCAGTGATGGAGGGTTCGGCGAGCAGTACTTC.

The rearrangement uses TRBV21-1 and TRBJ1-1; the table's D call, TRBD1, has no DNA check behind it. TRBV21-1 is an annotated pseudogene. This CDR3 spans 13 amino acids. The CDR3 spells CASRGQKNTEAFF. CDR3 bases: TGTGCCAGCAGAGGACAAAAGAACACTGAAGCTTTCTTT.

This rearrangement joins TRBV23-1 to TRBJ2-1, with TRBD1 identical over 7 bases. TRBV23-1 has ORF status, its function being uncertain. The V gene end was trimmed by 2 bases and the J gene end by 5 bases; junction bases not matched to a gene: 18. The CDR3 consists of 19 residues. CDR3 DNA sequence: TGCGCCAGCAGTCAAAGGGGTCCCTCAGAGTACAGGGGACACAATGAGCAGTTCTTC. Amino acid sequence: CASSQRGPSEYRGHNEQFF.

In nucleotides, the CDR3 is TGTGCCAGCAGTGTCCGGAGCAATCAGCCCCAGCATTTT. Its translation: CASSVRSNQPQHF. This rearrangement joins TRBV2 to TRBJ1-5; no definite D call. Germline values: CDR1 SNHLY, CDR2 FYNNEI. The V gene lost 4 bases and the J gene lost 1 base, with 5 bases spanning the gap. This CDR3 is built from 13 residues.

This chain joins TRBV19 and TRBJ2-1; weak D call: TRBD1 (5 bases). Germline assignment: CDR1 LNHDA and CDR2 SQIVND (reference sequence). V was cut by 6 bases and J by 4 bases, with 22 bases left in between. This CDR3 spans 17 amino acids. CDR3 protein: CASSKNPGQGAYNEQFF. In DNA, the CDR3 is TGTGCCAGTAGCAAAAACCCCGGACAAGGGGCATACAATGAGCAGTTCTTC.

The rearrangement uses TRBV4-3 and TRBJ1-1; possibly TRBD1 for D (5 bases). Germline V lookup: CDR1 LGHNA, CDR2 YSLEER. V lost 0 bases to trimming and J lost 7 bases, with 12 bases between them. CDR3 length: 14 amino acids. In DNA form, the CDR3 reads TGCGCCAGCAGCCAAGATCGCGGGGCCGGTGAAGCTTTCTTT. Protein product: CASSQDRGAGEAFF.

The J gene is TRBJ2-2, the V gene TRBV9, with no clear D. CDR1 and CDR2 (germline): SGDLS, YYNGEE. Trimming left V 0 bases short and J 0 bases short, with 6 bases between. The length of the CDR3 is 15 residues. The CDR3 coding sequence is TGTGCCAGCAGCGTAGTCCAGACGAACACCGGGGAGCTGTTTTTT. Its protein product is CASSVVQTNTGELFF.

This rearrangement joins TRBV25-1 to TRBJ1-2, with D perhaps matching TRBD1 (6 bases). Looked up from germline, CDR1 is MGHDK and CDR2 is SYGVNS. The CDR3 contains 13 residues. V lost 7 bases to trimming and J lost 4 bases, with 13 bases between them. The CDR3 region has the DNA TGTGCCAGCAATAGCCAGGGGCGCTATGGCTACACCTTC. It codes for CASNSQGRYGYTF.

The DNA for the CDR3 is TGCGCCAGCAGAGTAGCGGGGGCCGGCACAGATACGCAGTATTTT. Translated: CASRVAGAGTDTQYF. This chain connects TRBV10-2 to TRBJ2-3, with TRBD2 matching 9 bases. Losses at the gene ends were 6 bases for V and 1 base for J; bases not matched to a gene: 5. This CDR3 spans 15 amino acids. CDR1 and CDR2 from the germline V gene are WSHSY and SAAADI.

This chain uses TRBV7-2 with TRBJ1-2, with 7 bases fitting TRBD1. After removal of 5 bases from V and 2 bases from J, the junction contained 2 bases not matched to a gene. The CDR3 consists of 13 residues. The germline V gene has CDR1 SGHTA and CDR2 FQGNSA. Written as DNA, the CDR3 is TGTGCCAGCAGCCGGGACAGAAACTATGGCTACACCTTC. Protein: CASSRDRNYGYTF.

V usage is TRBV7-6 and J usage is TRBJ2-5; a possible D gene is TRBD2 (6 bases). The CDR3 is 14 amino acids. CDR1 is SGHVS and CDR2 is FNYEAQ in the germline V gene. V gave up 2 bases and J gave up 4 bases, with 11 bases separating them. This CDR3 reads CASSLRAGGETQYF. CDR3 coding DNA: TGTGCCAGCAGCTTACGAGCGGGCGGAGAGACCCAGTACTTC.

V is TRBV11-2 and J is TRBJ2-7, with 9 nucleotides matching TRBD1. V was pared by 5 bases and J by 3 bases, with 8 bases of the junction left unmatched. The germline V gene encodes CDR1 SGHAT and CDR2 FQNNGV. The CDR3 covers 15 residues. The chain's CDR3 is CASSPPGGQGYEQYF. The CDR3, as DNA: TGTGCCAGCAGCCCCCCAGGGGGACAGGGCTACGAGCAGTACTTC.

This rearrangement joins TRBV19 to TRBJ2-1, with D unclear. The CDR3 has 14 amino acids. Trimming removed 6 bases at V and 8 bases at J, with 17 bases between. Germline V gene sequence: CDR1 LNHDA, CDR2 SQIVND (reference sequence). DNA of the CDR3: TGTGCCAGTAGAGCAGTTGTGGGCGCCGATGAGCAGTTCTTC. Translating it yields CASRAVVGADEQFF.

The chain has TRBV7-3 and TRBJ2-3; TRBD2 matches 9 bases. Per germline, CDR1 SGHTA and CDR2 FQGTGA. This CDR3 comprises 16 residues. The V and J ends lost 5 bases and 6 bases, in that order; junction bases with no gene match: 12. CDR3 nucleotides: TGTGCCAGCAGCCCGGGATGGAGCGGGGGGATGGATACGCAGTATTTT. Its translation is CASSPGWSGGMDTQYF.

This clone was recorded once. This chain links TRBV11-2 with TRBJ1-2; 8 bases align to TRBD1. Trimming at V came to 1 base and at J to 4 bases, leaving 14 bases not matched to a gene. CDR3 length equals 18 residues. The V gene's germline CDR1 is SGHAT and CDR2 FQNNGV. As DNA, the CDR3 is TGTGCCAGCAGCTTAGCGATTGGGGACAGGTATTTTCGCTATGGCTACACCTTC. Amino acids: CASSLAIGDRYFRYGYTF.

This sequence joins TRBV7-8 and TRBJ1-1, with D possibly being TRBD1 (6 bases). CDR1 and CDR2 (germline): SGHVS, FQNEAQ. Trimming took off 2 bases at V and 5 bases at J, with 36 bases between the two ends. CDR3 length: 22 amino acids. The CDR3 DNA follows: TGTGCCAGCAGCTTACTTCCTCAAATCCGGGACACCCGATCGTGGGACCAAACTGAAGCTTTCTTT. Translated, it gives CASSLLPQIRDTRSWDQTEAFF.

This chain connects TRBV6-5 to TRBJ2-7; 9 bases fit TRBD2. Germline loops: CDR1 MNHEY, CDR2 SVGAGI. The V gene end was trimmed by 6 bases and the J gene end by 3 bases; junction bases not matched to a gene: 9. The CDR3 has 15 amino acids. CDR3 region: CASSLRAGGLYEQYF. The CDR3 region has the DNA TGTGCCAGCAGCCTTCGGGCGGGGGGGCTCTACGAGCAGTACTTC.

The CDR3 coding sequence is TGCGCCAGCAGCTTGGTCTACAGGGGAAAGAGCACTGAAGCTTTCTTT. Translating gives CASSLVYRGKSTEAFF. V is TRBV5-1 and J is TRBJ1-1; 7 bases are shared with TRBD1. Germline values: CDR1 SGHRS, CDR2 YFSETQ. V lost 0 bases to trimming and J lost 4 bases; unmatched junction nucleotides: 9. The CDR3 spans 16 residues.

This clone was observed a few times. The chain couples TRBV28 to TRBJ2-7; D is uncertain. This CDR3 comprises 14 residues. Germline V CDR1 and CDR2: MDHEN, SYDVKM. V lost 1 base to trimming and J lost 3 bases, with 10 bases between them. The CDR3 loop is CASSLYGDNYEQYF. In nucleotides, the CDR3 is TGTGCCAGCAGTTTATACGGAGATAACTACGAGCAGTACTTC.

The chain uses TRBV5-1 and TRBJ2-6; the D gene is possibly TRBD1 (6 bases). CDR3 length: 15 amino acids. Germline CDR1 and CDR2: SGHRS and YFSETQ. The ends were cut back, 4 bases at V and 4 bases at J, with 12 bases in the middle. The CDR3 spells CASSTRGSGANVLTF. As DNA, the CDR3 is TGCGCCAGCAGCACCAGGGGTTCCGGGGCCAACGTCCTGACTTTC.

The chain combines TRBV7-9 with TRBJ1-2; possibly TRBD1 for D (6 bases). Germline lookup yields CDR1 SEHNR and CDR2 FQNEAQ (reference sequence). Deletions cut 1 base from V and 6 bases from J, with 15 bases between. The CDR3 has 15 residues. This chain's CDR3 is CASSLGAQGPDGYTF. The CDR3 region has the DNA TGTGCCAGCAGCTTAGGGGCACAGGGACCCGATGGCTACACCTTC. The full variable domain, completed using reference TRBV7-9 and TRBJ1-2, is DTGVSQNPRHKITKRGQNVTFRCDPISEHNRLYWYRQTLGQGPEFLTYFQNEAQLEKSRLLSDRFSAERPKGSFSTLEIQRTEQGDSAMYLCASSLGAQGPDGYTFGSGTRLTVV.

The gene calls are TRBV9 and TRBJ2-3; 11 nucleotides match TRBD2. The V segment lost 4 bases and the J segment 2 bases; nucleotides outside the gene matches: 3. Germline CDR1 reads SGDLS; CDR2 reads YYNGEE. CDR3 size: 15 residues. CDR3 DNA sequence: TGTGCCAGCAGCATTAGCGGGGGGGCCACAGATACGCAGTATTTT. Its protein product is CASSISGGATDTQYF.